The following is a TCR beta chain sequence with its context. As yet, its antigen is unknown. Together with a sample-barcoded 5' primer, a J-beta primer mix was included in a second PCR lasting roughly 6 to 12 cycles. A template-switch adaptor containing 12 random nucleotides labeled each cDNA molecule. TCRdb analysed the 5' RACE reads with MiXCR anew, one entry per CDR3 protein. In the table there are about 280,000 distinct CDR3 sequences, 25% to 30% of which are singletons. Between the trimmed V and J ends, which lost 3 bases and 14 bases, there was a span of 28 bases. CDR1 is DFQATT and CDR2 is SNEGSKA in the germline V gene (reference sequence). The CDR3 contains 16 residues. Healthy individuals of Caucasian origin from Russia, aged about 6 to 100, served as donors. The authors isolated at least 6 million PBMCs per sample. This entry comes from a study of blood T cells in healthy people across ages.

Findings and caveats of the study: Since the PBMCs were unsorted, naive and antigen-experienced cells could not be conclusively compared.

The material sequenced was blood. The rearrangement uses TRBV20-1 and TRBJ1-4; D is possibly TRBD1 (5 bases). The origin of this receptor is a woman aged 70-85 years in good health. The CDR3 here is CSARPPAKGLLKGLFF. Written as DNA, the CDR3 is TGCAGTGCTAGGCCCCCCGCGAAGGGCCTGCTGAAGGGGCTGTTTTTT.